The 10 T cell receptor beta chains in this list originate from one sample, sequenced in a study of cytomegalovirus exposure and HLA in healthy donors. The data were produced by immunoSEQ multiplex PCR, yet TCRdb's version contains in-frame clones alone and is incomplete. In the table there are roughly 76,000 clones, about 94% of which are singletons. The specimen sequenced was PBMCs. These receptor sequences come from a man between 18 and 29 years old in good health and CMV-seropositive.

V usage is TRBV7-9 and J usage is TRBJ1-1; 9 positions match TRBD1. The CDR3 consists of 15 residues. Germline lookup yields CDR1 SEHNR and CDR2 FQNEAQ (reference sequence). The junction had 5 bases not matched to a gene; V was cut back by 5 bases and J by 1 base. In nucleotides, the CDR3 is TGTGCCAGCAGCCCCGCGGGACAGGGGAACACTGAAGCTTTCTTT. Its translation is CASSPAGQGNTEAFF.

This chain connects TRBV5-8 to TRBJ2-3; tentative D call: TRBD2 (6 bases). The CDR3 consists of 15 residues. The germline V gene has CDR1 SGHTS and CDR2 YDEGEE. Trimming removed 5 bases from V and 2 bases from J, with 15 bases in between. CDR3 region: CASRPLSGDTDTQYF. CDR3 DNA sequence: TGTGCCAGCAGGCCGCTTAGCGGCGACACAGATACGCAGTATTTT.

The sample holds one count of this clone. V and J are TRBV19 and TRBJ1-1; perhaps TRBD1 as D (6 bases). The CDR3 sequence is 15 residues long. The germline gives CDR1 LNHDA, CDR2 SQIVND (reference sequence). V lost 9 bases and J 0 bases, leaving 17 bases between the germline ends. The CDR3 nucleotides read TGTGCCAGCGGGGCCAGGGGCGGACTGAACACTGAAGCTTTCTTT. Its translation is CASGARGGLNTEAFF.

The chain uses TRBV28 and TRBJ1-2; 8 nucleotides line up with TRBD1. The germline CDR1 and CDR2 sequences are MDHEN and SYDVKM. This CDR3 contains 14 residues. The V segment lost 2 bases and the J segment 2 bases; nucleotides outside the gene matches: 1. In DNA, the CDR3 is TGTGCCAGCAGTTTAGACAGGGGAAACTATGGCTACACCTTC. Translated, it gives CASSLDRGNYGYTF.

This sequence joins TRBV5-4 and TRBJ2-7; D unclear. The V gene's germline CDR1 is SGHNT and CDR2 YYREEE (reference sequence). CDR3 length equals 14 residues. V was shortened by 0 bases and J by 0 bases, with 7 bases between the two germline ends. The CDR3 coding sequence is TGTGCCAGCAGCTTGGGTGGGCCCTCCTACGAGCAGTACTTC. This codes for CASSLGGPSYEQYF. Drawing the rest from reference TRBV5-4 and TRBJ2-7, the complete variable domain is ETGVTQSPTHLIKTRGQQVTLRCSSQSGHNTVSWYQQALGQGPQFIFQYYREEENGRGNFPPRFSGLQFPNYSSELNVNALELDDSALYLCASSLGGPSYEQYFGPGTRLTVT.

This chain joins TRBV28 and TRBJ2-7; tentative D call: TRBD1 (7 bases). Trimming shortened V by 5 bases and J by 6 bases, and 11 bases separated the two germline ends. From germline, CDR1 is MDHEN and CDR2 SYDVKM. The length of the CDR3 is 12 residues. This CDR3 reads CASSPEGAEQYF. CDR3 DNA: TGTGCCAGCAGTCCGGAGGGGGCCGAGCAGTACTTC.

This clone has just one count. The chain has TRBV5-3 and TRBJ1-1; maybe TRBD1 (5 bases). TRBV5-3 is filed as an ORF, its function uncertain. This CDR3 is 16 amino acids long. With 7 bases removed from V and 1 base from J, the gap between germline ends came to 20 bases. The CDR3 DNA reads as TGTGCCAGATCACCGGCTCTGGGGCCATCGAACACTGAAGCTTTCTTT. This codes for CARSPALGPSNTEAFF.

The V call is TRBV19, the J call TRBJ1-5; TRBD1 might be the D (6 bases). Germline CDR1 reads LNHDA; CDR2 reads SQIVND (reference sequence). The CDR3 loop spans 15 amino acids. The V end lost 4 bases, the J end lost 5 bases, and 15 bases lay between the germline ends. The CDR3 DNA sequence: TGTGCCAGTAGTACCTGGGGGGGCAGAGATCAGCCCCAGCATTTT. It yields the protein CASSTWGGRDQPQHF.

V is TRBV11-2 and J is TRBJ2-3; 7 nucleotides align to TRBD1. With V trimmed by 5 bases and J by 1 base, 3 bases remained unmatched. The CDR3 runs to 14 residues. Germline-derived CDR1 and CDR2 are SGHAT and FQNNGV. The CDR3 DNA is TGTGCCAGCAGCACGGGACAGCGCACAGATACGCAGTATTTT. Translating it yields CASSTGQRTDTQYF.

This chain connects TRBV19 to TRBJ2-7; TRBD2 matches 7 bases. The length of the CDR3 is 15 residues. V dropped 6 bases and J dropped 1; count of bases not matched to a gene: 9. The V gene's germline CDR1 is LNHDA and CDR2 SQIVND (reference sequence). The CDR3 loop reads CASSPWASGSYEQYF. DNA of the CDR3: TGTGCCAGTAGCCCCTGGGCTAGCGGTTCCTACGAGCAGTACTTC.